These 21 T cell receptor beta chains were sequenced from one sample in a study of vaccination and CD4 T cells after COVID-19. Cultured CD4+ T cells had their DNA profiled by the Oncomine TCR Beta short-read assay. TCRdb re-called the PCR reads through MiXCR, storing one row per CDR3 protein. The sample lists roughly 11,000 distinct CDR3 sequences, approximately 59% occurring once. These receptors lack a known antigen. Regarding treatment: roughly 11-day PBMC culture with coronavirus spike peptide pools or control peptides (ViraFEST assay). The sample was CD4+ T cells from blood, cultured in vitro. These receptors came from a human donor who had recovered from COVID-19.

This rearrangement joins TRBV11-2 to TRBJ2-5, with 13 bases aligning to TRBD2. V was clipped by 4 bases and J by 5 bases; unmatched bases: 7. The germline V gene has CDR1 SGHAT and CDR2 FQNNGV. The CDR3 length is 16 residues. The CDR3: CASSSQPTSGRETQYF. CDR3 nucleotide sequence: TGTGCCAGCAGCTCTCAGCCGACTAGCGGGAGGGAGACCCAGTACTTC. Using reference TRBV11-2 and TRBJ2-5 for the parts outside the CDR3, the full variable domain is EAGVAQSPRYKIIEKRQSVAFWCNPISGHATLYWYQQILGQGPKLLIQFQNNGVVDDSQLPKDRFSAERLKGVDSTLKIQPAKLEDSAVYLCASSSQPTSGRETQYFGPGTRLLVL.

The chain carries TRBV7-2 and TRBJ2-1; 14 positions match TRBD2. The CDR3 runs 16 residues. Per germline, CDR1 SGHTA and CDR2 FQGNSA. V was pared by 5 bases and J by 6 bases, with 6 bases of the junction left unmatched. The CDR3 DNA reads as TGTGCCAGCAGCCTCCGGACTAGCGGGAGGCCCAATGAGCAGTTCTTC. Protein: CASSLRTSGRPNEQFF. The variable domain in full, completed from reference TRBV7-2 and TRBJ2-1, reads GAGVSQSPSNKVTEKGKDVELRCDPISGHTALYWYRQSLGQGLEFLIYFQGNSAPDKSGLPSDRFSAERTGGSVSTLTIQRTQQEDSAVYLCASSLRTSGRPNEQFFGPGTRLTVL.

The chain recombines TRBV10-3 with TRBJ2-2; D call uncertain. Germline CDR1 ENHRY, CDR2 SYGVKD. V lost 0 bases, J lost 4 bases, and 9 bases lay in between. The CDR3 runs to 15 residues. CDR3 coding DNA: TGTGCCATCAGTGAGTCGGGCCCGAGCACCGGGGAGCTGTTTTTT. Its protein is CAISESGPSTGELFF.

This clonotype occurred a few times. J is TRBJ1-5 and V is TRBV10-2, with TRBD1 as a possible D gene (5 bases). Germline V CDR1 and CDR2: WSHSY, SAAADI. The CDR3 contains 14 residues. The V gene lost 7 bases and the J gene lost 1 base, with 11 bases spanning the gap. DNA for the CDR3: TGCGCCAGCATGAGGGGTGGCAGCAATCAGCCCCAGCATTTT. Protein product: CASMRGGSNQPQHF.

CDR3 sequence: CASSPGDNTGELFF. CDR3 in DNA: TGTGCCAGCAGCCCCGGGGACAACACCGGGGAGCTGTTTTTT. This sequence joins TRBV4-2 and TRBJ2-2; D is possibly TRBD1 or TRBD2 (5 bases each). The V end lost 4 bases, the J end lost 2 bases, and 8 bases lay between the germline ends. Germline V CDR1 and CDR2: LGHNA, YNFKEQ. The CDR3 covers 14 residues.

This clonotype was seen only once. The chain recombines TRBV28 with TRBJ1-5; no definite D call. This CDR3 region has 13 residues. V shed 3 bases and J shed 4 bases, with 7 bases lying between them. CDR1 MDHEN and CDR2 SYDVKM come from the germline V gene. The CDR3, as DNA: TGTGCCAGCAGTTTTGGGATAAATCAGCCCCAGCATTTT. It is translated as CASSFGINQPQHF.

This clonotype was recorded a few times. The chain combines TRBV28 with TRBJ2-7; D remains unclear. V dropped 5 bases and J dropped 1 base, with 9 bases sitting between them. Germline V lookup: CDR1 MDHEN, CDR2 SYDVKM. The CDR3 runs to 13 residues. CDR3 bases: TGTGCCAGCAGTCCTGATGGGTCCTACGAGCAGTACTTC. Translation gives CASSPDGSYEQYF.

This chain joins TRBV5-4 and TRBJ2-3; no reliable D call. V was pared by 4 bases and J by 0 bases, with 9 bases between. From germline, CDR1 is SGHNT and CDR2 YYREEE (reference sequence). The length of the CDR3 is 14 residues. The CDR3 loop is CASSPDWSTDTQYF. CDR3 nucleotide sequence: TGTGCCAGCAGCCCAGACTGGAGCACAGATACGCAGTATTTT.

The rearrangement links TRBV10-3 to TRBJ2-6; 8 bases are shared with TRBD1. The junction had 7 bases not matched to a gene; V was cut back by 0 bases and J by 0 bases. This CDR3 contains 19 residues. The germline CDR1 and CDR2 sequences are ENHRY and SYGVKD. CDR3 sequence: CAISESPGQASSGANVLTF. CDR3 in DNA: TGTGCCATCAGTGAGTCCCCGGGACAGGCCAGCTCTGGGGCCAACGTCCTGACTTTC.

The CDR3 spells CASKTSGSDSYEQYF. CDR3 DNA: TGTGCCAGCAAGACTAGCGGGAGTGACTCCTACGAGCAGTACTTC. The genes are TRBV5-4 and TRBJ2-7; 12 positions match TRBD2. In germline, CDR1 is SGHNT, CDR2 YYREEE (reference sequence). The CDR3 spans 15 residues. Trimming at V came to 6 bases and at J to 0 bases, leaving 4 bases not matched to a gene.

This chain joins TRBV20-1 and TRBJ2-3, with 10 bases identical to TRBD2. This CDR3 has 16 amino acids. The junction had 11 bases not matched to a gene; V was cut back by 4 bases and J by 4 bases. In germline, CDR1 is DFQATT, CDR2 SNEGSKA (reference sequence). The CDR3 protein is CSAITLAGAGADTQYF. CDR3 bases: TGCAGTGCTATCACCCTAGCGGGAGCTGGCGCAGATACGCAGTATTTT.

V usage is TRBV20-1 and J usage is TRBJ2-2; the match to TRBD2 covers 8 bases. Germline lookup yields CDR1 DFQATT and CDR2 SNEGSKA (reference sequence). CDR3 length: 15 amino acids. J was trimmed by 4 bases and V by 3 bases; bases with no gene match: 7. Written as DNA, the CDR3 is TGCAGTGCTAGGAGCGGGAGAGAATCCACCGGGGAGCTGTTTTTT. It is translated as CSARSGRESTGELFF.

V and J are TRBV20-1 and TRBJ2-1; no clear D. Germline V gives CDR1 DFQATT, CDR2 SNEGSKA (reference sequence). The CDR3 totals 12 residues. With 2 bases removed from V and 11 bases from J, the gap between germline ends came to 13 bases. DNA of the CDR3: TGCAGTGCTAGAAAAATGGGCCATCAGCAGTTCTTC. As protein: CSARKMGHQQFF.

The V call is TRBV6-2 or TRBV6-3, the J call TRBJ1-5; the D is unclear. The CDR3 runs 12 residues. Germline V gives CDR1 MNHEY, CDR2 SVGEGT. V dropped 6 bases and J dropped 4 bases, with 7 bases sitting between them. This CDR3 reads CASRPTNQPQHF. CDR3 sequence (DNA): TGTGCCAGCAGGCCAACAAATCAGCCCCAGCATTTT.

The V call is TRBV19, the J call TRBJ1-5; D is possibly TRBD1 (5 bases). Germline V CDR1 and CDR2: LNHDA, SQIVND (reference sequence). Trimming took 7 bases from V and 5 from J, leaving 18 bases between them. The CDR3 loop spans 15 amino acids. The CDR3 here is CASTLADSRYQPQHF. The CDR3 region has the DNA TGTGCCAGTACTCTAGCCGACAGCCGATATCAGCCCCAGCATTTT.

This clonotype was seen a few times. The chain is built from TRBV7-6 and TRBJ2-1, with TRBD2 matching 14 bases. This CDR3 is built from 17 residues. V lost 0 bases to trimming and J lost 7 bases; unmatched junction nucleotides: 5. CDR1 and CDR2 (germline): SGHVS, FNYEAQ. As DNA, the CDR3 is TGTGCCAGCAGCTTAGCCCCGGGACTAGCGGGAGCGAATGAGCAGTTCTTC. This translates into CASSLAPGLAGANEQFF.

The chain combines TRBV20-1 with TRBJ1-5; no definite D call. CDR1 is DFQATT, CDR2 SNEGSKA, per germline (reference sequence). The CDR3 runs 12 residues. Deletions cut 3 bases from V and 4 bases from J, with 7 bases between. The CDR3 bases are TGCAGTGCTAGTTTCGGGAATCAGCCCCAGCATTTT. This encodes CSASFGNQPQHF.

The DNA of the CDR3 is TGCAGTGCTAGAAGGGGGGACAGGGAATACGAGCAGTACTTC. Encoded protein: CSARRGDREYEQYF. The chain couples TRBV20-1 to TRBJ2-7; 9 bases agree with TRBD1. CDR1 DFQATT and CDR2 SNEGSKA come from the germline V gene (reference sequence). The CDR3 is 14 amino acids. V lost 2 bases, J lost 4 bases, and 6 bases stayed unmatched.

The gene calls are TRBV7-2 and TRBJ1-1, with D unclear. With 2 bases removed from V and 7 bases from J, the gap between germline ends came to 11 bases. Germline loops: CDR1 SGHTA, CDR2 FQGNSA. The CDR3 has 13 residues. This CDR3 is CASSLYSGIEAFF. Here the CDR3 DNA reads TGTGCCAGCAGCTTATATTCGGGAATTGAAGCTTTCTTT.

The chain uses TRBV12-3 or TRBV12-4 and TRBJ2-5; 8 nucleotides match TRBD2. V shed 7 bases and J 5 bases; nucleotides not matched to a gene: 6. CDR3 size: 13 residues. CDR3 amino acids: CASTRRGGETQYF. The CDR3 DNA reads as TGTGCCAGCACCCGACGGGGGGGGGAGACCCAGTACTTC.

V usage is TRBV12-3 or TRBV12-4 and J usage is TRBJ2-2; tentatively, D is TRBD2 (6 bases). CDR3 length: 15 residues. Trimming left V 3 bases short and J 4 bases short, with 12 bases between. The CDR3 spells CASSLDMGGTGELFF. CDR3 nucleotides: TGTGCCAGCAGTTTGGACATGGGGGGCACCGGGGAGCTGTTTTTT.